This is a list of T cell receptor beta chains from one sample in a study of cytomegalovirus exposure and HLA in healthy donors. Data came from immunoSEQ multiplex PCR; TCRdb stores just in-frame clones and leaves some out. The data contain roughly 110,000 clones, roughly 70% of them singletons. Sequenced sample: PBMCs. These receptors originate from a woman in her forties in good health and CMV-seropositive. The CDR3 runs from the conserved cysteine through the conserved F or W. Each record gives: J gene, D gene, V gene, clone size, CDR3 protein, CDR3 DNA. A D gene is named only where the DNA matches it firmly. Expanded clones get a size class; other rows say once, few or many, or leave the size out.

j_call: TRBJ2-7; d_call: TRBD2; v_call: TRBV4-2; clone_size: NA; cdr3_aa: CASSQDYTGGSYEQYF; cdr3_nt: TGTGCCAGCAGCCAAGATTATACGGGGGGCTCCTACGAGCAGTACTTC
j_call: TRBJ2-7; d_call: TRBD1; v_call: TRBV29-1; clone_size: NA; cdr3_aa: CSATGTGVNEQYF; cdr3_nt: TGCAGCGCGACCGGGACAGGGGTTAACGAGCAGTACTTC
j_call: TRBJ1-2; d_call: NA; v_call: TRBV27; clone_size: NA; cdr3_aa: CASSFREGAYGYTF; cdr3_nt: TGTGCCAGCAGTTTCAGGGAAGGGGCGTATGGCTACACCTTC
j_call: TRBJ1-1; d_call: TRBD1; v_call: TRBV27; clone_size: NA; cdr3_aa: CASRTRVGDRAGAFF; cdr3_nt: TGTGCCAGCAGGACTCGGGTAGGGGACAGGGCTGGAGCTTTCTTT
j_call: TRBJ1-3; d_call: NA; v_call: TRBV5-1; clone_size: NA; cdr3_aa: CASSLEPDGNTIYF; cdr3_nt: TGCGCCAGCAGCTTGGAACCAGATGGAAACACCATATATTTT
j_call: TRBJ1-1; d_call: TRBD1; v_call: TRBV7-8; clone_size: NA; cdr3_aa: CASSLLGQGLLNTEAFF; cdr3_nt: TGTGCCAGCAGCTTGTTGGGACAGGGACTATTGAACACTGAAGCTTTCTTT
j_call: TRBJ2-5; d_call: NA; v_call: TRBV18; clone_size: NA; cdr3_aa: CASSPRETQYF; cdr3_nt: TGTGCCAGCTCCCCTAGAGAGACCCAGTACTTC
j_call: TRBJ1-2; d_call: NA; v_call: TRBV27; clone_size: many; cdr3_aa: CASARQAPNYGYTF; cdr3_nt: TGTGCCAGCGCAAGACAGGCACCTAACTATGGCTACACCTTC
j_call: TRBJ1-2; d_call: NA; v_call: TRBV19; clone_size: NA; cdr3_aa: CASSPEIGSGYTF; cdr3_nt: TGTGCCAGTAGTCCCGAGATCGGTTCGGGCTACACCTTC
j_call: TRBJ1-5; d_call: TRBD1; v_call: TRBV2; clone_size: NA; cdr3_aa: CASTRGTGQGGQPQHF; cdr3_nt: TGTGCCAGCACCCGGGGGACGGGACAGGGTGGTCAGCCCCAGCATTTT
j_call: TRBJ2-5; d_call: NA; v_call: TRBV7-9; clone_size: NA; cdr3_aa: CASSSGTKETQYF; cdr3_nt: TGTGCCAGCAGCTCCGGGACAAAAGAGACCCAGTACTTC
j_call: TRBJ1-5; d_call: TRBD1; v_call: TRBV10-3; clone_size: NA; cdr3_aa: CAISEPRGRGLNQPQHF; cdr3_nt: TGTGCCATCAGTGAGCCGCGGGGTAGGGGGCTCAATCAGCCCCAGCATTTT
j_call: TRBJ2-3; d_call: NA; v_call: TRBV6-4; clone_size: NA; cdr3_aa: CASSDSSAGYQYF; cdr3_nt: TGTGCCAGCAGTGACTCGAGTGCGGGTTACCAGTATTTT
j_call: TRBJ1-2; d_call: TRBD1; v_call: TRBV28; clone_size: NA; cdr3_aa: CASSSGTVGGYTF; cdr3_nt: TGTGCCAGCAGTTCCGGGACAGTGGGCGGCTACACCTTC
j_call: TRBJ2-1; d_call: TRBD2; v_call: TRBV6-4; clone_size: NA; cdr3_aa: CASSPGTSGGNEQFF; cdr3_nt: TGTGCCAGCAGCCCCGGGACTAGCGGTGGGAATGAGCAGTTCTTC
j_call: TRBJ2-4; d_call: NA; v_call: TRBV11-2; clone_size: NA; cdr3_aa: CASSLGTPRDIQYF; cdr3_nt: TGTGCCAGCAGCTTAGGTACCCCACGGGACATTCAGTACTTC
j_call: TRBJ2-1; d_call: TRBD2; v_call: TRBV25-1; clone_size: NA; cdr3_aa: CASSAPTGLAIYNEQFF; cdr3_nt: TGTGCCAGCAGTGCACCCACGGGACTAGCAATCTACAATGAGCAGTTCTTC
j_call: TRBJ1-1; d_call: NA; v_call: TRBV7-9; clone_size: once; cdr3_aa: CASSLTSTGTGEAFF; cdr3_nt: TGTGCCAGCAGCCTAACGTCGACAGGAACGGGTGAAGCTTTCTTT
j_call: TRBJ1-2; d_call: NA; v_call: TRBV4-1; clone_size: once; cdr3_aa: CASSQDVGVGKGYTF; cdr3_nt: TGCGCCAGCAGCCAAGATGTAGGGGTTGGAAAGGGCTACACCTTC
j_call: TRBJ1-2; d_call: NA; v_call: TRBV5-1; clone_size: NA; cdr3_aa: CASSLQDTYGYTF; cdr3_nt: TGCGCCAGCAGCTTGCAGGACACCTATGGCTACACCTTC
j_call: TRBJ1-2; d_call: TRBD1; v_call: TRBV2; clone_size: NA; cdr3_aa: CASSEDRDDYGYTF; cdr3_nt: TGTGCCAGCAGCGAAGACAGGGACGACTATGGCTACACCTTC
j_call: TRBJ1-2; d_call: NA; v_call: TRBV30; clone_size: NA; cdr3_aa: CAWSVLTFIEYGYTF; cdr3_nt: TGTGCCTGGAGTGTACTTACTTTTATTGAGTATGGCTACACCTTC